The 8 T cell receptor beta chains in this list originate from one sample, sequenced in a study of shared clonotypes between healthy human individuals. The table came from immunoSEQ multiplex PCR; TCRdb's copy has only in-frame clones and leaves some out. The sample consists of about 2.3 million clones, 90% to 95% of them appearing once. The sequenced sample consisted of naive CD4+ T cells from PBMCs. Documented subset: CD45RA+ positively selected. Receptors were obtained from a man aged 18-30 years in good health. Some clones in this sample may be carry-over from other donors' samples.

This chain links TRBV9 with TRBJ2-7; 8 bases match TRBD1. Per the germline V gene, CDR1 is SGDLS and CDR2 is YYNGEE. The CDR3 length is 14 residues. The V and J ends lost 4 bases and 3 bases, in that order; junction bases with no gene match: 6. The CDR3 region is CASSPRTGFYEQYF. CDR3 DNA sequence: TGTGCCAGCAGCCCCAGGACAGGGTTCTACGAGCAGTACTTC.

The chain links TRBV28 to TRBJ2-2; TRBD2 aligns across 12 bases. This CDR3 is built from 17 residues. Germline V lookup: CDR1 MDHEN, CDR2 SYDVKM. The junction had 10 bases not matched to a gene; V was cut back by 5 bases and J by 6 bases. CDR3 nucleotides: TGTGCCAGCAGTCCCGCCTTCCTAGCGGGAGGGTCCGGGGAGCTGTTTTTT. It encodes CASSPAFLAGGSGELFF. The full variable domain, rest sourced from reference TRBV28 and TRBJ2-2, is DVKVTQSSRYLVKRTGEKVFLECVQDMDHENMFWYRQDPGLGLRLIYFSYDVKMKEKGDIPEGYSVSREKKERFSLILESASTNQTSMYLCASSPAFLAGGSGELFFGEGSRLTVL.

CDR3 in amino acids: CSVEVTQQGGNEKLFF. CDR3 bases: TGCAGCGTTGAAGTTACCCAACAGGGGGGGAATGAAAAACTGTTTTTT. The chain combines TRBV29-1 with TRBJ1-4, with TRBD1 identical over 8 bases. J gave up 5 bases and V 1 base, and 9 bases lay outside the gene matches. The germline gives CDR1 SQVTM, CDR2 ANQGSEA. This CDR3 has 16 amino acids.

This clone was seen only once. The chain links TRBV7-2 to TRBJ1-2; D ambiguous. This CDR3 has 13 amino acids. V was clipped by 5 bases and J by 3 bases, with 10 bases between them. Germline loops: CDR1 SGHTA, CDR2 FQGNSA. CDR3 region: CASSPSDHYGYTF. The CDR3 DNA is TGTGCCAGCAGCCCGTCGGACCACTATGGCTACACCTTC.

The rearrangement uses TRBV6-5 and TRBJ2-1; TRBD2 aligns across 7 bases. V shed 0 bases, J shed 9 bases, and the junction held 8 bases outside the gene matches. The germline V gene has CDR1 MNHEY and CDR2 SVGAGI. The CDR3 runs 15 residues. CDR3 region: CASSYSAGVMGEQFF. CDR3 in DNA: TGTGCCAGCAGTTACTCCGCGGGAGTAATGGGTGAGCAGTTCTTC.

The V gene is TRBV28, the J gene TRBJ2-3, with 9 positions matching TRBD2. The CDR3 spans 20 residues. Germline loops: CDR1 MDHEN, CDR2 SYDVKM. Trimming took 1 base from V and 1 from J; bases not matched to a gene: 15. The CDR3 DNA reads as TGTGCCAGCAGTTTATCCTACTTCGGCGGGAGGGCCCTCGGCACAGATACGCAGTATTTT. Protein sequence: CASSLSYFGGRALGTDTQYF.

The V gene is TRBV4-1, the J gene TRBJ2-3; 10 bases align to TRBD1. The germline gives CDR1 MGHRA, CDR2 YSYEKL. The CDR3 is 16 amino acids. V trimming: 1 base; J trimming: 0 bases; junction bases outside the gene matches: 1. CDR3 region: CASSQGGQGSTDTQYF. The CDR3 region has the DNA TGCGCCAGCAGCCAAGGGGGACAGGGGAGCACAGATACGCAGTATTTT.

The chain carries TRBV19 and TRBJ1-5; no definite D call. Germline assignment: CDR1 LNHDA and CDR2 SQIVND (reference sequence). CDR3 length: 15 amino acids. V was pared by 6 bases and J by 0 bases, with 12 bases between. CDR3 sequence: CASSDTVYSNQPQHF. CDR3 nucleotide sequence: TGTGCCAGTAGCGATACGGTCTATAGCAATCAGCCCCAGCATTTT. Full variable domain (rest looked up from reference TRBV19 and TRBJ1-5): DGGITQSPKYLFRKEGQNVTLSCEQNLNHDAMYWYRQDPGQGLRLIYYSQIVNDFQKGDIAEGYSVSREKKESFPLTVTSAQKNPTAFYLCASSDTVYSNQPQHFGDGTRLSIL.